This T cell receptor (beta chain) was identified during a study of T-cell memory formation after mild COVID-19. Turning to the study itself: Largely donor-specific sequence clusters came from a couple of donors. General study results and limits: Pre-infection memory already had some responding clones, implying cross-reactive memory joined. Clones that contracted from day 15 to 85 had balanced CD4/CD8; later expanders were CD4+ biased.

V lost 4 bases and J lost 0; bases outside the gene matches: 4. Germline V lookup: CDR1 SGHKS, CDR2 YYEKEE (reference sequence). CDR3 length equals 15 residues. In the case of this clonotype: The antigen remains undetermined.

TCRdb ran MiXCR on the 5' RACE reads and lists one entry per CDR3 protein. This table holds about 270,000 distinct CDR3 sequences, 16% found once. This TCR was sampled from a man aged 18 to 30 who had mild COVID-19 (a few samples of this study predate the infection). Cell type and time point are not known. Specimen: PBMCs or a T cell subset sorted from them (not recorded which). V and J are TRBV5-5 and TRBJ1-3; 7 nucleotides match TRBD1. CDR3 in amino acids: CASSTGQDSGNTIYF. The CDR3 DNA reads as TGTGCCAGCAGCACCGGACAGGACTCTGGAAACACCATATATTTT.